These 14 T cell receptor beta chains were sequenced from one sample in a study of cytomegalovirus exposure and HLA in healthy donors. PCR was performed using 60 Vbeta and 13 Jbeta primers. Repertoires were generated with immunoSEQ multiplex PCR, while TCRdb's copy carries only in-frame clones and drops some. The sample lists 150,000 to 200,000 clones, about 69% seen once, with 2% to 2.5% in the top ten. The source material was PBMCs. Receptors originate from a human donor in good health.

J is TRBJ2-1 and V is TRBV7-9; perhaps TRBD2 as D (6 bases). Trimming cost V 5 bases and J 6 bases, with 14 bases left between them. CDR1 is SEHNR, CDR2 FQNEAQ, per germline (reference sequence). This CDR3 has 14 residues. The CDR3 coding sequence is TGTGCCAGCAGCCGGGCATCGGGGGTCAATGAGCAGTTCTTC. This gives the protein CASSRASGVNEQFF.

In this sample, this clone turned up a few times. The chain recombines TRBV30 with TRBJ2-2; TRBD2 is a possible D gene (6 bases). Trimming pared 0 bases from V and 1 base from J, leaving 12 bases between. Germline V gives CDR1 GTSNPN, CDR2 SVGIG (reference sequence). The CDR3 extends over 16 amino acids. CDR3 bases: TGTGCCTGGAGTGTAGAGTGGGGAGGGAACACCGGGGAGCTGTTTTTT. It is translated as CAWSVEWGGNTGELFF.

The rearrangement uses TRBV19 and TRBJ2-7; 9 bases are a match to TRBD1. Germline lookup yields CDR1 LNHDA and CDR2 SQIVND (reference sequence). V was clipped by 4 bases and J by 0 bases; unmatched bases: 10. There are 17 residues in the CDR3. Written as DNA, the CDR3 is TGTGCCAGTAGTAGGACAGGGGCCACGGCCAGCTCCTACGAGCAGTACTTC. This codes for CASSRTGATASSYEQYF. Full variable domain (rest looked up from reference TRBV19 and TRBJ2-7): DGGITQSPKYLFRKEGQNVTLSCEQNLNHDAMYWYRQDPGQGLRLIYYSQIVNDFQKGDIAEGYSVSREKKESFPLTVTSAQKNPTAFYLCASSRTGATASSYEQYFGPGTRLTVT.

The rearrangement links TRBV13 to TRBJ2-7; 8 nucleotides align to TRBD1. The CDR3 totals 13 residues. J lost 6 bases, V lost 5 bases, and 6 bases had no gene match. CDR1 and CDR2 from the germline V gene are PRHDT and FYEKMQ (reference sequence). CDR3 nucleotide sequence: TGTGCCAGCAGCGACGACAGGGGAAGCGAGCAGTACTTC. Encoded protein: CASSDDRGSEQYF.

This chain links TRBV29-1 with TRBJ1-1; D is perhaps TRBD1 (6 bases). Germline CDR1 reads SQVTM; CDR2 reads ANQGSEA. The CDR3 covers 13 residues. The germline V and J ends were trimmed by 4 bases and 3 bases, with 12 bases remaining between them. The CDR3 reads CSVVHQGYTEAFF. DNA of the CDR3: TGCAGCGTTGTCCACCAGGGGTACACTGAAGCTTTCTTT.

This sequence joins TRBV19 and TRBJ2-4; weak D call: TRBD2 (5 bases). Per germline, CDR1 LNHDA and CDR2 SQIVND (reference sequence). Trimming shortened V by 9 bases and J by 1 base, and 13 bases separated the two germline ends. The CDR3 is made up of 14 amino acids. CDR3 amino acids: CASHRPGAKNIQYF. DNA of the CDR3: TGTGCCAGCCACCGCCCGGGGGCCAAAAACATTCAGTACTTC. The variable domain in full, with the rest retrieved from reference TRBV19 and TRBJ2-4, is DGGITQSPKYLFRKEGQNVTLSCEQNLNHDAMYWYRQDPGQGLRLIYYSQIVNDFQKGDIAEGYSVSREKKESFPLTVTSAQKNPTAFYLCASHRPGAKNIQYFGAGTRLSVL.

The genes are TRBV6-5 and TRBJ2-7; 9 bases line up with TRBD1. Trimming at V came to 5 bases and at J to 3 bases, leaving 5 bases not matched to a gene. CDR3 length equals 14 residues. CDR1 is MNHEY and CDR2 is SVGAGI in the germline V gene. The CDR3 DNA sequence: TGTGCCAGCAGTGATCGGGGACAGGGCTACGAGCAGTACTTC. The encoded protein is CASSDRGQGYEQYF.

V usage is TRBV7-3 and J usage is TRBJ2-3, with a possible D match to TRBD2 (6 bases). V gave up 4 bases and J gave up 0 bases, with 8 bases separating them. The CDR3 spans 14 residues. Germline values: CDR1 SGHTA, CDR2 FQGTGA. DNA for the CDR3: TGTGCCAGCAGCTATGGGGGGAGCACAGATACGCAGTATTTT. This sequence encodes CASSYGGSTDTQYF.

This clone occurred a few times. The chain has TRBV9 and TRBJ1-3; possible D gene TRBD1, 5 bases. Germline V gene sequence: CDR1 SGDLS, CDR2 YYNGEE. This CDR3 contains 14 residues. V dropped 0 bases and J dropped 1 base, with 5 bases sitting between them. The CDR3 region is CASSVAGSGNTIYF. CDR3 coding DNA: TGTGCCAGCAGCGTAGCAGGGTCTGGAAACACCATATATTTT.

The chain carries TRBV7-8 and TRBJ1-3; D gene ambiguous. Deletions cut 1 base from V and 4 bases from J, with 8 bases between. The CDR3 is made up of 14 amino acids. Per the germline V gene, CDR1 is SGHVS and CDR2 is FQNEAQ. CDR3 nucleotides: TGTGCCAGCAGCTTAGGTTCGCAGGGAAACACCATATATTTT. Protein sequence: CASSLGSQGNTIYF.

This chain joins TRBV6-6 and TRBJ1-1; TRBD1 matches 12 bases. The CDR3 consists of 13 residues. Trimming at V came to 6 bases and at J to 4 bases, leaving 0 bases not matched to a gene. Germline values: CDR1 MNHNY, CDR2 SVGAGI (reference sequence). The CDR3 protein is CASRGQGATEAFF. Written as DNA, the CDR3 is TGTGCCAGCAGGGGACAGGGGGCCACTGAAGCTTTCTTT.

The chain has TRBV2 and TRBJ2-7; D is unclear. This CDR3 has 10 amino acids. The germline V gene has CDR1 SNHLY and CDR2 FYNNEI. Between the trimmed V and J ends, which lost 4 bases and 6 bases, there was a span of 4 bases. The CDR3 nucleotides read TGTGCCAGCAGTGTCTCCGAGCAGTACTTC. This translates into CASSVSEQYF.

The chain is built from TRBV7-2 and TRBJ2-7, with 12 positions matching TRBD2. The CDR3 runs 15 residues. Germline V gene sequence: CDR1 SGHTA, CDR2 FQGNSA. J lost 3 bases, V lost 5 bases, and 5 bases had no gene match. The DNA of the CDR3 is TGTGCCAGCAGCGCCGGACTAGCGGGGTACTACGAGCAGTACTTC. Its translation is CASSAGLAGYYEQYF.

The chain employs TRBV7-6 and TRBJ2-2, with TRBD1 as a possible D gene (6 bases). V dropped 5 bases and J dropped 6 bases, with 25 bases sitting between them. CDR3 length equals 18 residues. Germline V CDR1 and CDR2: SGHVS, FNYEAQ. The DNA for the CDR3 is TGTGCCAGCAGCACCCCCAGAGGGGGTCCTGGGGGTTCCGGGGAGCTGTTTTTT. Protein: CASSTPRGGPGGSGELFF. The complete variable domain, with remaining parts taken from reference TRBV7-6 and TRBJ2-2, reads GAGVSQSPRYKVTKRGQDVALRCDPISGHVSLYWYRQALGQGPEFLTYFNYEAQQDKSGLPNDRFSAERPEGSISTLTIQRTEQRDSAMYRCASSTPRGGPGGSGELFFGEGSRLTVL.